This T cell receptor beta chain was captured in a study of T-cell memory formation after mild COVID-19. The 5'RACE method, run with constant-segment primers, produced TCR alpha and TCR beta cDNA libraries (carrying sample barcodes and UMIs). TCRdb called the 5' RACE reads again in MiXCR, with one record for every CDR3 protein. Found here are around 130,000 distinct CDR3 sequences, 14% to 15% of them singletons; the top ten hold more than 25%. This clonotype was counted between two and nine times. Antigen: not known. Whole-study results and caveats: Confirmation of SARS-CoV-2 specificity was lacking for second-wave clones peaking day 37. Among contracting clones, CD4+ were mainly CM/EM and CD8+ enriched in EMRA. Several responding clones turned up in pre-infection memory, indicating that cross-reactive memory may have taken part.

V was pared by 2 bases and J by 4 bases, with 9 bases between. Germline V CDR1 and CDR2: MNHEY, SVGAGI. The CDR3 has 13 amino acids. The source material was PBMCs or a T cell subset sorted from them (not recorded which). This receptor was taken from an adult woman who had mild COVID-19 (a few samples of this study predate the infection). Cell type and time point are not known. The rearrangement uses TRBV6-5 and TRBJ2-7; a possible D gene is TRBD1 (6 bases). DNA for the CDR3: TGTGCCAGCAGTTACGGACAGTCATACGAGCAGTACTTC. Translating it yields CASSYGQSYEQYF.